These 13 T cell receptor beta chains were all obtained from the same sample, sequenced in a study of technical replicates of blood from four donors. The method was immunoSEQ multiplex PCR; TCRdb's version includes in-frame clones alone and lacks a portion of them. The profile shows 65,000 to 85,000 clones, just over 95% of them singletons. The specimen sequenced was T cells isolated from PBMCs. These TCRs come from a human donor in good health.

CDR3 protein: CASSSFDNEQFF. The CDR3, as DNA: TGTGCCAGCAGCTCCTTCGACAATGAGCAGTTCTTC. The V call is TRBV11-3, the J call TRBJ2-1, with D hard to call. Trimming stripped 4 bases from V and 5 bases from J, with 6 bases between. Germline CDR1 SGHNT, CDR2 YENEEA. CDR3 length: 12 amino acids.

The chain is built from TRBV11-3 and TRBJ1-4; 9 bases agree with TRBD1. Germline CDR1 reads SGHNT; CDR2 reads YENEEA. The CDR3 loop spans 16 amino acids. J lost 7 bases, V lost 5 bases, and 11 bases had no gene match. CDR3 sequence (DNA): TGTGCCAGCAGCCGACCAAAGACAGGGGGTTCTGAAAAACTGTTTTTT. Amino acid sequence: CASSRPKTGGSEKLFF.

V gene TRBV28 combines with J gene TRBJ1-1, with D perhaps TRBD1 (6 bases). The CDR3 spans 15 residues. V lost 2 bases and J 7 bases, leaving 17 bases between the germline ends. Germline V gives CDR1 MDHEN, CDR2 SYDVKM. The CDR3 is CASSLLGTSPLEAFF. CDR3 coding DNA: TGTGCCAGCAGTTTACTAGGGACAAGCCCCCTTGAAGCTTTCTTT.

This clone was detected only once. The rearrangement joins TRBV7-9 to TRBJ2-7; 10 nucleotides align to TRBD2. The CDR3 consists of 17 residues. V shed 5 bases and J 2 bases; nucleotides not matched to a gene: 12. Germline values: CDR1 SEHNR, CDR2 FQNEAQ (reference sequence). The CDR3 bases are TGTGCCAGCAGCGCACCTCTTTTAGCGGGGGGAACCTACGAGCAGTACTTC. Translated, it gives CASSAPLLAGGTYEQYF.

The chain is built from TRBV6-5 and TRBJ1-6; 8 nucleotides align to TRBD1. Trimming took 0 bases from V and 7 from J; bases not matched to a gene: 2. The CDR3 is 15 residues long. Germline V gives CDR1 MNHEY, CDR2 SVGAGI. CDR3 region: CASSYSTGGNSPLHF. In DNA form, the CDR3 reads TGTGCCAGCAGTTACTCTACAGGGGGGAATTCACCCCTCCACTTT.

This sequence joins TRBV7-9 and TRBJ2-4; TRBD2 agrees at 7 bases. The CDR3 has 16 amino acids. With V trimmed by 0 bases and J by 0 bases, 2 bases remained unmatched. Germline V gene data show CDR1 as SEHNR and CDR2 as FQNEAQ (reference sequence). CDR3 sequence (DNA): TGTGCCAGCAGCTTAGCGGGAGGGCTAGCCAAAAACATTCAGTACTTC. It is translated as CASSLAGGLAKNIQYF. The variable domain in full, with the rest retrieved from reference TRBV7-9 and TRBJ2-4, is DTGVSQNPRHKITKRGQNVTFRCDPISEHNRLYWYRQTLGQGPEFLTYFQNEAQLEKSRLLSDRFSAERPKGSFSTLEIQRTEQGDSAMYLCASSLAGGLAKNIQYFGAGTRLSVL.

The chain combines TRBV2 with TRBJ2-7, with TRBD1 as a possible D gene (6 bases). This CDR3 region has 15 residues. The V end lost 6 bases, the J end lost 6 bases, and 21 bases lay between the germline ends. Germline CDR1 is SNHLY and CDR2 is FYNNEI. CDR3 loop: CASRVDFRGRGEQYF. The CDR3 DNA sequence: TGTGCCAGCAGAGTGGACTTCAGGGGCCGTGGCGAGCAGTACTTC.

The V gene is TRBV11-2, the J gene TRBJ2-1; no clear D gene. Germline values: CDR1 SGHAT, CDR2 FQNNGV. The CDR3 runs 13 residues. V was cut by 4 bases and J by 9 bases, with 13 bases left in between. The CDR3 bases are TGTGCCAGCAGCTCCAACAGAGTTTCTGAGCAGTTCTTC. Translated: CASSSNRVSEQFF. Full variable domain (rest looked up from reference TRBV11-2 and TRBJ2-1): EAGVAQSPRYKIIEKRQSVAFWCNPISGHATLYWYQQILGQGPKLLIQFQNNGVVDDSQLPKDRFSAERLKGVDSTLKIQPAKLEDSAVYLCASSSNRVSEQFFGPGTRLTVL.

The rearrangement links TRBV5-4 to TRBJ2-1; TRBD2 matches 8 bases. Germline assignment: CDR1 SGHNT and CDR2 YYREEE (reference sequence). This CDR3 has 17 residues. V gave up 1 base and J gave up 3 bases; unmatched junction bases: 9. CDR3 amino acids: CASSLKGGREVYNEQFF. CDR3 bases: TGTGCCAGCAGCTTGAAAGGGGGGCGGGAGGTCTACAATGAGCAGTTCTTC.

The chain carries TRBV28 and TRBJ2-1; 12 bases line up with TRBD2. Germline-derived CDR1 and CDR2 are MDHEN and SYDVKM. There are 18 residues in the CDR3. V lost 2 bases and J lost 3; bases outside the gene matches: 8. CDR3 loop: CASSLSPPTSGSYNEQFF. In DNA form, the CDR3 reads TGTGCCAGCAGTTTAAGTCCCCCGACTAGCGGGAGCTACAATGAGCAGTTCTTC.

V gene TRBV5-4 combines with J gene TRBJ2-7; TRBD2 is a possible D gene (5 bases). CDR1 and CDR2 from the germline V gene are SGHNT and YYREEE (reference sequence). V dropped 3 bases and J dropped 5 bases, with 6 bases sitting between them. This CDR3 spans 11 amino acids. The DNA for the CDR3 is TGTGCCAGCAGCTCCGGGAACGAGCAGTACTTC. Its translation is CASSSGNEQYF.

The genes are TRBV4-1 and TRBJ2-7; 11 bases are shared with TRBD1. The germline gives CDR1 MGHRA, CDR2 YSYEKL. CDR3 length equals 17 residues. V lost 3 bases to trimming and J lost 0 bases; unmatched junction nucleotides: 7. For the CDR3, the DNA is TGCGCCAGCAGCCATACCTCCGGGACAGGGGGCTCCTACGAGCAGTACTTC. Translating gives CASSHTSGTGGSYEQYF.

CDR3 bases: TGTGCCAGCAGCAAAGACAGGGTAAAATACGAGCAGTACTTC. It translates to CASSKDRVKYEQYF. This chain joins TRBV21-1 and TRBJ2-7; TRBD1, as called in the table, went unchecked against the DNA. TRBV21-1 counts as a pseudogene. The CDR3 runs 14 residues.